The clone carrying this TCR beta chain appeared many times. The antigen remains unidentified. In the original processing: Building a distant-metastasis classifier for papillary thyroid cancer drew on CDR3 differences across clinicopathological groups. TCRdb used MiXCR to call clones anew from the PCR reads. For this entry, the V and J calls and clone size follow TCRdb and not the study's own pipeline. The sample includes tens of thousands of clones, around 25% seen only once; the top ten take around 9.6%. This sample is part of a study of metastatic and nonmetastatic thyroid tumors. Overall study context: Malignant thyroid and benign thyroid patients provided blood and tumor or nodule tissue whose repertoires were compared. Study-wide results and caveats: As reported, TCR beta diversity in blood and tumor was significantly higher in malignant thyroid tumors than in benign nodules.

V was trimmed by 9 bases and J by 4 bases, leaving 6 bases between them. The CDR3 totals 10 residues. Germline CDR1 reads LNHDA; CDR2 reads SQIVND (reference sequence). Each patient went into thyroid surgery without having received any treatment. Sequenced material: blood. The source of this sequence is a female donor with papillary thyroid cancer or a benign thyroid nodule (not recorded which). Some clones in this sample may be carry-over from other donors' samples. J is TRBJ1-2 and V is TRBV19, with D perhaps TRBD1 (5 bases). CDR3 protein: CASGTYGYTF. For the CDR3, the DNA is TGTGCCAGCGGGACCTATGGCTACACCTTC.